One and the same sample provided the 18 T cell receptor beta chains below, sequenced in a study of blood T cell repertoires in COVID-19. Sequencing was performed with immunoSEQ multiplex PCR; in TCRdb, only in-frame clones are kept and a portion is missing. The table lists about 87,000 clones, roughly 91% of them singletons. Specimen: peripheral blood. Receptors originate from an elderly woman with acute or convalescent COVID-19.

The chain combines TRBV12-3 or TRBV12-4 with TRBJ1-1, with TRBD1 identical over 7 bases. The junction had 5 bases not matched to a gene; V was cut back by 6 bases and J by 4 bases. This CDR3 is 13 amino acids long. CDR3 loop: CASSLDRVTEAFF. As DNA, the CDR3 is TGTGCCAGCAGCCTCGACAGGGTCACTGAAGCTTTCTTT.

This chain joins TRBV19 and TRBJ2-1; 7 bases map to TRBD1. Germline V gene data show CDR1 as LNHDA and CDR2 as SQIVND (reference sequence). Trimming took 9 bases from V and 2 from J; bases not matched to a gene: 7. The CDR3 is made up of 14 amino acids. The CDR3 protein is CASQTGVTYNEQFF. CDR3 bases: TGTGCCAGCCAAACAGGGGTTACCTACAATGAGCAGTTCTTC.

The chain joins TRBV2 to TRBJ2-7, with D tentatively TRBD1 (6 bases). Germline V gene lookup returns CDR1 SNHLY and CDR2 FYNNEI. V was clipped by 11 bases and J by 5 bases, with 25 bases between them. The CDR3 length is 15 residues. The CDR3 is CAASQQGRQLDEQYF. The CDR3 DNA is TGTGCCGCCTCCCAACAGGGCCGGCAGTTAGACGAGCAGTACTTC.

This CDR3 is CASSRGSGGPWGNEQFF. CDR3 DNA: TGCGCCAGCAGCCGGGGTAGCGGGGGTCCGTGGGGCAATGAGCAGTTCTTC. J is TRBJ2-1 and V is TRBV5-1; 9 bases are a match to TRBD2. Germline V gene lookup returns CDR1 SGHRS and CDR2 YFSETQ. The CDR3 length is 17 residues. Trimming removed 4 bases from V and 6 bases from J; junction bases left unmatched: 14.

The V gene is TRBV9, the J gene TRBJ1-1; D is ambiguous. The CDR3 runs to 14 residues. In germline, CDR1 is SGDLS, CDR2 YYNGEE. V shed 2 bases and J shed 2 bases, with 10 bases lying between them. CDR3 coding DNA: TGTGCCAGCAGCGTTCTCGGTTATAACACTGAAGCTTTCTTT. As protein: CASSVLGYNTEAFF.

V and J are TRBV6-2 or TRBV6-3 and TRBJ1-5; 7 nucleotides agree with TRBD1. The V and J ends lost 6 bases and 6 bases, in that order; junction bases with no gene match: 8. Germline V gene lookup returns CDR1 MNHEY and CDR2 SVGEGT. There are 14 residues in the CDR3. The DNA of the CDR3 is TGTGCCAGCAGCCGCTATCAGGGGGGTCAGCCCCAGCATTTT. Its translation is CASSRYQGGQPQHF.

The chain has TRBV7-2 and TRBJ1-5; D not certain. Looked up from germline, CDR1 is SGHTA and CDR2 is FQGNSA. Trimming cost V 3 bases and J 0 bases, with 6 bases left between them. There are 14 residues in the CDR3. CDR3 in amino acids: CASSFGPSNQPQHF. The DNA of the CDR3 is TGTGCCAGCAGCTTTGGGCCTAGCAATCAGCCCCAGCATTTT.

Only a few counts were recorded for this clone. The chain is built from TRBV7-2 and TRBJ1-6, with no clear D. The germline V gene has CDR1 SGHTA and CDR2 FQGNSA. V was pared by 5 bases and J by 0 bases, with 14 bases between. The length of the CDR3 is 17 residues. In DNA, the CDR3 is TGTGCCAGCAGCCCGAAGACGGGTAGCTCCTATAATTCACCCCTCCACTTT. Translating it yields CASSPKTGSSYNSPLHF. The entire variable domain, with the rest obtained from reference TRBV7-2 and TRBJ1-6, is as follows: GAGVSQSPSNKVTEKGKDVELRCDPISGHTALYWYRQSLGQGLEFLIYFQGNSAPDKSGLPSDRFSAERTGGSVSTLTIQRTQQEDSAVYLCASSPKTGSSYNSPLHFGNGTRLTVT.

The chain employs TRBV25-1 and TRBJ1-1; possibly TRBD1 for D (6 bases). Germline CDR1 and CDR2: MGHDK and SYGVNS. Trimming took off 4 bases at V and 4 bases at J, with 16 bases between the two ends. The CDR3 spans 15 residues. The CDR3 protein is CASSGQAASITEAFF. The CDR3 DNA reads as TGTGCCAGCAGTGGACAGGCAGCTTCAATCACTGAAGCTTTCTTT.

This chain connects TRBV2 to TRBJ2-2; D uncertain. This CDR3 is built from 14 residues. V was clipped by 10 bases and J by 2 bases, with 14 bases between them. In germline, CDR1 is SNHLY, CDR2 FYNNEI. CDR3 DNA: TGTGCCACCGGTCCGAGGAGAAACACCGGGGAGCTGTTTTTT. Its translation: CATGPRRNTGELFF. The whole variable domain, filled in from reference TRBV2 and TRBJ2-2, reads EPEVTQTPSHQVTQMGQEVILRCVPISNHLYFYWYRQILGQKVEFLVSFYNNEISEKSEIFDDQFSVERPDGSNFTLKIRSTKLEDSAMYFCATGPRRNTGELFFGEGSRLTVL.

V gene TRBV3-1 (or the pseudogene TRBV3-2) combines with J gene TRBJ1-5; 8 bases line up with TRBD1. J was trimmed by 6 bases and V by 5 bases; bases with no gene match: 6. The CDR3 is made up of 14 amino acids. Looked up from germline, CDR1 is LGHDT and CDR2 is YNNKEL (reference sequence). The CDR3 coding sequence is TGTGCCAGCAGCACCGGACAGGGCACTCAGCCCCAGCATTTT. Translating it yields CASSTGQGTQPQHF.

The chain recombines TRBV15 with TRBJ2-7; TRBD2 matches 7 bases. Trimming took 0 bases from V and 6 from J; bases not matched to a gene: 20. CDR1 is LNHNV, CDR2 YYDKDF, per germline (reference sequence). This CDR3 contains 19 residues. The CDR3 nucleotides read TGTGCCACCAGCAGAGATCCAGCAGCGGGGAACCCTTCTCGGTCCGAGCAGTACTTC. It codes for CATSRDPAAGNPSRSEQYF.

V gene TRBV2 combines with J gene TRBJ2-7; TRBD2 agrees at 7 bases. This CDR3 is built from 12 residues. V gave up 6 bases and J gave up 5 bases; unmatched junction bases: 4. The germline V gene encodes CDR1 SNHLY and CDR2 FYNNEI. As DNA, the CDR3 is TGTGCCAGCAGCGGGGGGTCGGACGAGCAGTACTTC. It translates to CASSGGSDEQYF.

The CDR3 bases are TGCGCCAGCAGCGGTGACGGGGGGGCCGTGGAGACCCAGTACTTC. This codes for CASSGDGGAVETQYF. The chain links TRBV5-1 to TRBJ2-5, with 8 bases that match TRBD2. Germline CDR1 and CDR2: SGHRS and YFSETQ. The CDR3 runs 15 residues. Unmatched junction bases numbered 10, after V lost 4 bases and J lost 5 bases.

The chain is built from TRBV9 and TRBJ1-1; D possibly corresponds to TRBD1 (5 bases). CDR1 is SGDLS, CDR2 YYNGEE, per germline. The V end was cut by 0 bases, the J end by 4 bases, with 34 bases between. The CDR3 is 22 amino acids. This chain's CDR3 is CASSVGRSTVGGTRRSSTEAFF. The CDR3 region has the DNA TGTGCCAGCAGCGTAGGGAGGTCGACGGTTGGGGGGACCCGGAGGTCGAGCACTGAAGCTTTCTTT.

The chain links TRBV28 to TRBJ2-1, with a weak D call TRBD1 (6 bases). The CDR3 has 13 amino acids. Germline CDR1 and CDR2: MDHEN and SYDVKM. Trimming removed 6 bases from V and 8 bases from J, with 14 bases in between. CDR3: CASREGGRDEQFF. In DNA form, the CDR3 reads TGTGCCAGCAGGGAAGGGGGTAGGGATGAGCAGTTCTTC.

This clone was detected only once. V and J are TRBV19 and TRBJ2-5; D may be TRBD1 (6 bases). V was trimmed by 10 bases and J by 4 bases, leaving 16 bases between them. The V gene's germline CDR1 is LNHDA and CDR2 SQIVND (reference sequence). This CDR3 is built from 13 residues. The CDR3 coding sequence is TGTGCCACTACGACTCCACAGGGAGAGACCCAGTACTTC. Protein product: CATTTPQGETQYF.

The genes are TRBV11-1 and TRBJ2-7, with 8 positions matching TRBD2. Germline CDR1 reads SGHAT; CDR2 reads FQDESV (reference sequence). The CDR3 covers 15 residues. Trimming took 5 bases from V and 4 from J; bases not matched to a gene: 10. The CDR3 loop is CASSRGTSATYEQYF. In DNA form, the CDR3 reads TGTGCCAGCAGCCGGGGGACTAGTGCTACATACGAGCAGTACTTC. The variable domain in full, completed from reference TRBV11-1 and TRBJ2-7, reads EAEVAQSPRYKITEKSQAVAFWCDPISGHATLYWYRQILGQGPELLVQFQDESVVDDSQLPKDRFSAERLKGVDSTLKIQPAELGDSAMYLCASSRGTSATYEQYFGPGTRLTVT.